Each of the 28 T cell receptor beta chains below was sequenced from the same sample in a study of post-analysis software for immune sequencing data. General observations from the study: The five TRBV segments detected at higher frequency in patients than in controls included TRBV5-6, TRBV5-1 and TRBV20-1.

No antigen is known for these receptors. Unique molecular identifiers were carried by the TCR beta cDNA libraries. TCRdb re-derived calls from the PCR reads in MiXCR, one entry per CDR3 protein. The table lists about 800,000 distinct CDR3 sequences, 30% of them singletons. Specimen: blood. The receptor source for this set is a girl aged 5-17 years with multiple sclerosis.

The gene calls are TRBV7-2 and TRBJ2-5; TRBD2 might be the D (6 bases). Germline V gives CDR1 SGHTA, CDR2 FQGNSA. Trimming removed 4 bases from V and 0 bases from J, with 12 bases in between. The CDR3 has 15 residues. The CDR3 region is CASSSHGTYQETQYF. CDR3 in DNA: TGTGCCAGCAGCTCCCATGGGACTTACCAAGAGACCCAGTACTTC. Using reference TRBV7-2 and TRBJ2-5 for the parts outside the CDR3, the full variable domain is GAGVSQSPSNKVTEKGKDVELRCDPISGHTALYWYRQSLGQGLEFLIYFQGNSAPDKSGLPSDRFSAERTGGSVSTLTIQRTQQEDSAVYLCASSSHGTYQETQYFGPGTRLLVL.

V usage is TRBV5-1 and J usage is TRBJ1-1, with D unresolved. The CDR3 is 17 amino acids. Trimming removed 4 bases at V and 4 bases at J, with 23 bases between. In germline, CDR1 is SGHRS, CDR2 YFSETQ. CDR3 bases: TGCGCCAGCAGCCATAACCGGGCCAAACAAGAGGGCACTGAAGCTTTCTTT. Amino acid sequence: CASSHNRAKQEGTEAFF.

This clonotype was detected a few times. The V gene is TRBV6-6, the J gene TRBJ1-6, with 7 bases that match TRBD1. V trimming: 5 bases; J trimming: 6 bases; junction bases outside the gene matches: 10. The CDR3 spans 16 residues. CDR1 is MNHNY, CDR2 SVGAGI, per germline (reference sequence). In DNA, the CDR3 is TGTGCCAGCAGTAGGGACAGCTCAGGGGCTAATTCACCCCTCCACTTT. Its protein is CASSRDSSGANSPLHF.

This rearrangement joins TRBV29-1 to TRBJ2-1, with 8 bases matching TRBD1. Losses at the gene ends were 2 bases for V and 4 bases for J; bases not matched to a gene: 4. The CDR3 totals 14 residues. Per germline, CDR1 SQVTM and CDR2 ANQGSEA. In nucleotides, the CDR3 is TGCAGCGTTGAAATACAGGGGGGTTACAATGAGCAGTTCTTC. It specifies CSVEIQGGYNEQFF.

This sequence joins TRBV11-2 and TRBJ2-4, with 9 bases aligning to TRBD1. CDR1 and CDR2 (germline): SGHAT, FQNNGV. The CDR3 has 13 amino acids. Trimming took 5 bases from V and 6 from J; bases not matched to a gene: 2. This CDR3 is CASSRQGGNIQYF. CDR3 bases: TGTGCCAGCAGCCGACAGGGGGGAAACATTCAGTACTTC.

Regarding this clonotype: The junction departs from germline at one end; a sequencing error may be responsible. The CDR3 spells CASSFSGTVNPEAFF. CDR3 in DNA: TGTGCCAGCAGCTTTTCCGGGACGGTGAACCCTGAAGCTTTCTTT. The gene calls are TRBV11-2 and TRBJ1-1, with D possibly being TRBD1 (5 bases). This CDR3 has 15 residues. Germline CDR1 reads SGHAT; CDR2 reads FQNNGV. Full variable domain (remainder filled in from reference TRBV11-2 and TRBJ1-1): EAGVAQSPRYKIIEKRQSVAFWCNPISGHATLYWYQQILGQGPKLLIQFQNNGVVDDSQLPKDRFSAERLKGVDSTLKIQPAKLEDSAVYLCASSFSGTVNPEAFFGQGTRLTVV.

Comment on this clonotype: A much larger clone lies one base from this, so it may be a read error. The V call is TRBV20-1, the J call TRBJ2-4, with D tentatively TRBD2 (6 bases). The CDR3 extends over 14 amino acids. V was clipped by 4 bases and J by 13 bases, with 23 bases between them. Germline V gene sequence: CDR1 DFQATT, CDR2 SNEGSKA (reference sequence). CDR3 nucleotide sequence: TGCAGTGCTACTGGAGGGACCATCTACAATGAGCAGTACTTC. Protein sequence: CSATGGTIYNEQYF.

This clonotype has a handful of counts. J is TRBJ2-5 and V is TRBV20-1; D unclear. The germline CDR1 and CDR2 sequences are DFQATT and SNEGSKA (reference sequence). CDR3 size: 14 residues. Trimming took 3 bases from V and 0 from J, leaving 11 bases between them. This CDR3 reads CSARGLRYQETQYF. The CDR3, as DNA: TGCAGTGCTAGGGGCCTCAGGTACCAAGAGACCCAGTACTTC.

This clonotype was recorded a few times. The chain couples TRBV19 to TRBJ2-1, with 8 bases that match TRBD1. CDR1 is LNHDA, CDR2 SQIVND, per germline (reference sequence). The trim removed 5 bases at V and 1 base at J, leaving 1 base unmatched. CDR3 length: 14 amino acids. The CDR3 loop is CASSWDRSYNEQFF. CDR3 nucleotides: TGTGCCAGTAGTTGGGACAGGTCCTACAATGAGCAGTTCTTC.

This clonotype was counted a few times. V and J are TRBV6-2 or TRBV6-3 and TRBJ2-1; possibly TRBD2 for D (7 bases). Germline CDR1 reads MNHEY; CDR2 reads SVGEGT. The CDR3 is made up of 15 amino acids. V was trimmed by 2 bases and J by 6 bases, leaving 14 bases between them. This CDR3 is CASSYKGGRSNEQFF. As DNA, the CDR3 is TGTGCCAGCAGTTACAAGGGGGGGCGAAGCAATGAGCAGTTCTTC.

The chain combines TRBV18 with TRBJ2-7; D not certain. Deletions cut 2 bases from V and 2 bases from J, with 10 bases between. Germline V CDR1 and CDR2: KGHSH, LQKENI. This CDR3 region has 14 residues. CDR3 nucleotides: TGTGCCAGCTCACCATTACTGGGAACCTACGAGCAGTACTTC. Translation gives CASSPLLGTYEQYF.

The chain uses TRBV6-2 or TRBV6-3 and TRBJ2-4; TRBD2 matches 8 bases. The closer fit of TRBJ2-7 to the DNA end suggests the J call may be wrong. This CDR3 spans 14 amino acids. CDR1 MNHEY and CDR2 SVGEGT come from the germline V gene. The CDR3 sequence is CASSPAGAMYEQYF. DNA for the CDR3: TGTGCCAGCAGCCCAGCGGGAGCGATGTACGAGCAGTACTTC.

The rearrangement joins TRBV18 to TRBJ1-2; possible D gene TRBD1, 5 bases. Germline CDR1 is KGHSH and CDR2 is LQKENI. The V end lost 4 bases, the J end lost 4 bases, and 16 bases lay between the germline ends. The CDR3 totals 15 residues. CDR3 loop: CASSLSPLQAYGYTF. CDR3 bases: TGTGCCAGCTCACTATCTCCGCTACAGGCCTATGGCTACACCTTC.

V is TRBV6-5 and J is TRBJ2-7, with 7 bases fitting TRBD1. This CDR3 is built from 15 residues. Germline assignment: CDR1 MNHEY and CDR2 SVGAGI. The V segment lost 0 bases and the J segment 3 bases; nucleotides outside the gene matches: 5. CDR3 protein: CASSYSISGGYEQYF. Written as DNA, the CDR3 is TGTGCCAGCAGTTACTCGATTTCAGGGGGCTACGAGCAGTACTTC.

This clonotype was observed at least ten times. The chain recombines TRBV4-3 with TRBJ2-7; unclear D gene. The V gene's germline CDR1 is LGHNA and CDR2 YSLEER. V lost 0 bases and J lost 12, with 15 bases in between. The CDR3 sequence is 13 residues long. The CDR3 bases are TGCGCCAGCAGCCAAGATCTTAAGGGAAGGCGGTACTTC. Its translation is CASSQDLKGRRYF.

This clonotype was observed a few times. The CDR3 reads CATSGEGSYNEQFF. CDR3 DNA sequence: TGTGCCACCAGCGGGGAGGGCTCCTACAATGAGCAGTTCTTC. The chain links TRBV24-1 to TRBJ2-1; TRBD2 aligns across 7 bases. From germline, CDR1 is KGHDR and CDR2 SFDVKD. The CDR3 has 14 residues. Trimming cost V 7 bases and J 0 bases; bases outside gene matches: 2.

In this sample, this clonotype turned up many times. J is TRBJ2-7 and V is TRBV4-3, with D unclear. Germline V lookup: CDR1 LGHNA, CDR2 YSLEER. The CDR3 runs to 18 residues. V was shortened by 0 bases and J by 0 bases, with 18 bases between the two germline ends. The CDR3 here is CASSQDVAGSEISYEQYF. The CDR3, as DNA: TGCGCCAGCAGCCAAGATGTTGCCGGCTCGGAAATCTCCTACGAGCAGTACTTC.

The chain couples TRBV7-9 to TRBJ2-4; D is perhaps TRBD1 or TRBD2 (5 bases each). V shed 11 bases and J shed 11 bases, with 28 bases lying between them. The CDR3 extends over 15 amino acids. Germline V gene lookup returns CDR1 SEHNR and CDR2 FQNEAQ (reference sequence). CDR3 loop: CASQPHRDPGLFQYF. The CDR3, as DNA: TGTGCCTCTCAACCCCACCGGGACCCGGGTCTCTTTCAGTACTTC.

This clonotype was found a few times. The V gene is TRBV27, the J gene TRBJ1-4; D remains unclear. Germline CDR1 is MNHEY and CDR2 is SMNVEV (reference sequence). The CDR3 has 14 residues. With 4 bases removed from V and 6 bases from J, the gap between germline ends came to 12 bases. The CDR3: CASSSYNGHEKLFF. The CDR3 coding sequence is TGTGCCAGCAGTTCATATAATGGGCATGAAAAACTGTTTTTT.

The chain couples TRBV25-1 to TRBJ2-3; D ambiguous. The CDR3 spans 12 residues. V was pared by 2 bases and J by 8 bases, with 8 bases between. Germline-derived CDR1 and CDR2 are MGHDK and SYGVNS. CDR3 nucleotides: TGTGCCAGCAGTGAAATCGGAATTACGCAGTATTTT. It is translated as CASSEIGITQYF.

With respect to this clonotype: This may be a read error, as it is one base from a much larger clone. Because the CDR3 is missing its conserved closing phenylalanine or tryptophan, this is likely a read error. The chain couples TRBV6-1 to TRBJ2-7; D ambiguous. The germline gives CDR1 MNHNS, CDR2 SASEGT. Between the trimmed V and J ends, which lost 1 base and 1 base, there was a span of 11 bases. There are 15 residues in the CDR3. The CDR3 loop is CASSEVSGGSYEQYL. In DNA form, the CDR3 reads TGTGCCAGCAGTGAAGTGTCGGGCGGATCCTACGAGCAGTACTTA.

This clonotype has just a few counts. The chain uses TRBV15 and TRBJ2-1; D may be TRBD1 (5 bases). Germline V gene lookup returns CDR1 LNHNV and CDR2 YYDKDF (reference sequence). CDR3 length: 15 amino acids. V dropped 3 bases and J dropped 0 bases, with 9 bases sitting between them. CDR3 region: CATSSRQSSYNEQFF. CDR3 nucleotide sequence: TGTGCCACCAGCAGTAGACAGAGCTCCTACAATGAGCAGTTCTTC.

J is TRBJ2-4 and V is TRBV12-3 or TRBV12-4; D is undetermined. Trimming took off 3 bases at V and 0 bases at J, with 9 bases between the two ends. This CDR3 contains 15 residues. Here the CDR3 DNA reads TGTGCCAGCAGTTTGATAGATACAGCCAAAAACATTCAGTACTTC. This sequence encodes CASSLIDTAKNIQYF.

The chain uses TRBV4-3 and TRBJ2-2; D is ambiguous. Trimming took 0 bases from V and 4 from J, leaving 15 bases between them. The CDR3 loop spans 17 amino acids. CDR1 is LGHNA and CDR2 is YSLEER in the germline V gene. The CDR3 reads CASSQEIWYLGTGELFF. Written as DNA, the CDR3 is TGCGCCAGCAGCCAAGAGATTTGGTATCTAGGCACCGGGGAGCTGTTTTTT.

This clonotype was detected only a few times. In DNA form, the CDR3 reads TGCGCCAGCAGCCAACCAACAATGAACACTGAAGCTTTCTTT. This codes for CASSQPTMNTEAFF. The chain joins TRBV4-1 to TRBJ1-1; D gene unclear. The germline V gene encodes CDR1 MGHRA and CDR2 YSYEKL. Trimming stripped 2 bases from V and 0 bases from J, with 7 bases between. This CDR3 spans 14 amino acids.

The chain recombines TRBV7-9 with TRBJ1-2, with no clear D. V was clipped by 5 bases and J by 6 bases, with 10 bases between them. CDR3 length: 12 residues. Germline V lookup: CDR1 SEHNR, CDR2 FQNEAQ (reference sequence). The CDR3 DNA reads as TGTGCCAGCAGCCCACCCAGCCATGGCTACACCTTC. Residues: CASSPPSHGYTF.

This chain connects TRBV19 to TRBJ2-5, with 8 positions matching TRBD2. The J call may not be correct, given that the DNA end is closer to TRBJ2-7. Germline assignment: CDR1 LNHDA and CDR2 SQIVND (reference sequence). The CDR3 is 15 residues long. Here the CDR3 reads CASRGRGGHSYEQYF. CDR3 coding DNA: TGTGCCAGTAGAGGACGGGGGGGACACTCCTACGAGCAGTACTTC.

V and J are TRBV12-3 or TRBV12-4 and TRBJ2-7; a possible D gene is TRBD1 (5 bases). The CDR3 runs 12 residues. Trimming pared 6 bases from V and 3 bases from J, leaving 9 bases between. The DNA for the CDR3 is TGTGCCAGCAGCTGGCAGGGCTACGAGCAGTACTTC. Amino acid sequence: CASSWQGYEQYF.